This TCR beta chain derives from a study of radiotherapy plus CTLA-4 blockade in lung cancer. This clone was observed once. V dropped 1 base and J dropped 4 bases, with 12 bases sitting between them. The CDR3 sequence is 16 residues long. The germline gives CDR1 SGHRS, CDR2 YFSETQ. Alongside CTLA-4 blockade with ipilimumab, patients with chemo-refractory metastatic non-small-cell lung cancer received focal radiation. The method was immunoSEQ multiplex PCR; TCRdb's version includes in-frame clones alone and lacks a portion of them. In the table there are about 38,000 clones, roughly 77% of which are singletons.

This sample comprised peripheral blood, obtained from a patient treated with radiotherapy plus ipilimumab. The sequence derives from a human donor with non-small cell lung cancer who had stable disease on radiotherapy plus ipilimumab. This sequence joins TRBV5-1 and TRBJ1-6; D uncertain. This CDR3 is CASSLNPGRYNSPLHF. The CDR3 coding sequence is TGCGCCAGCAGCTTGAACCCGGGTAGATATAATTCACCCCTCCACTTT. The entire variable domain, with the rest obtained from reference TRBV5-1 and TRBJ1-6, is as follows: KAGVTQTPRYLIKTRGQQVTLSCSPISGHRSVSWYQQTPGQGLQFLFEYFSETQRNKGNFPGRFSGRQFSNSRSEMNVSTLELGDSALYLCASSLNPGRYNSPLHFGNGTRLTVT.